This TCR beta chain was sequenced in a study of CD8 T cells in Susac syndrome. V was clipped by 1 base and J by 0 bases, with 15 bases between them. In germline, CDR1 is SGHTA, CDR2 FQGTGA. CDR3 length equals 17 residues. TCR beta sequencing covered blood CD8+ and CD4+ T cells. As controls, healthy donors matched for age and sex were used. In contrast to the negatively isolated CD8+ and CD4+ T cells, TEMRA cells were FACS-enriched. When the RNA was reverse transcribed, random hexamers were used with an input of about 0.45 to 1 ug. Amplification of TCR beta CDR3 used immunoSEQ multiplex PCR across 54 Vbeta and 13 Jbeta. TCRdb processed the immunoSEQ multiplex PCR reads anew with MiXCR; each CDR3 protein has one entry. The sample carries around 62,000 distinct CDR3 sequences, about 92% recorded once.

The rearrangement links TRBV7-3 to TRBJ1-1; tentative D call: TRBD1 (5 bases). The sequenced sample consisted of CD8+ T cells from PBMCs. This TCR was sampled from a human donor in good health. This CDR3 is CASSLNPGLAVNTEAFF. The DNA for the CDR3 is TGTGCCAGCAGCTTAAATCCAGGGCTAGCGGTGAACACTGAAGCTTTCTTT.